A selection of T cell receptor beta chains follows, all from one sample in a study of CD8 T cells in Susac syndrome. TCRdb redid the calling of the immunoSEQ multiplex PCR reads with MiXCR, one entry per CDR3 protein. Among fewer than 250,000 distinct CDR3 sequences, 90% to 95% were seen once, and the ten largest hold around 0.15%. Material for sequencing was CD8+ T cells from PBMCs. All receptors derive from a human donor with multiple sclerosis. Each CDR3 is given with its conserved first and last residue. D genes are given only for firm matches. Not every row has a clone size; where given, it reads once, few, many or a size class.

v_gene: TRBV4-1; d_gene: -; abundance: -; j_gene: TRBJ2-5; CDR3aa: CASSQEASGYQETQYF; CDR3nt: TGCGCCAGCAGCCAAGAAGCCAGCGGGTACCAAGAGACCCAGTACTTC
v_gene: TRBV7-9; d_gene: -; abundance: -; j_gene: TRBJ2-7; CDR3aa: CASSLTFYEQYF; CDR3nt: TGTGCCAGCAGCCTGACTTTCTACGAGCAGTACTTC
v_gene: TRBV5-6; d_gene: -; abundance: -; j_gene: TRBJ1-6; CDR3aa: CASSRFRDEVSSPLHF; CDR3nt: TGTGCCAGCAGCCGCTTCAGGGATGAGGTTTCTTCACCCCTCCACTTT
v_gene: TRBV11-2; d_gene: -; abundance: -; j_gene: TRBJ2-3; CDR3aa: CASSLDGSSDTQYF; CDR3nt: TGTGCCAGCAGCTTAGATGGCAGTTCCGATACGCAGTATTTT
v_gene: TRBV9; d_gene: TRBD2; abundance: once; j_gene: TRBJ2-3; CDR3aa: CASSVGGLGADTQYF; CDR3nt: TGTGCCAGCAGCGTAGGGGGACTAGGGGCAGATACGCAGTATTTT
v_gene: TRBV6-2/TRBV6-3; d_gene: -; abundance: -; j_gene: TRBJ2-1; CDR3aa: CASSYPQREQFF; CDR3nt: TGTGCCAGCAGTTACCCGCAGCGGGAGCAGTTCTTC
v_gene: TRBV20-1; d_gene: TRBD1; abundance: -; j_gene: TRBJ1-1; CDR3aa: CSARHRGRADTEAFF; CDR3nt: TGCAGTGCTAGACACAGGGGGCGGGCGGACACTGAAGCTTTCTTT
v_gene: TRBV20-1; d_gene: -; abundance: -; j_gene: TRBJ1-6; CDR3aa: CSAREGQYNSPLHF; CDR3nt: TGCAGTGCTAGAGAGGGTCAGTATAATTCACCCCTCCACTTT
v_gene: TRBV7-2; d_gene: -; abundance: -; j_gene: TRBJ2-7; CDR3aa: CASSLGRAPGYEQYF; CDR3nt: TGTGCCAGCAGCTTAGGGCGGGCCCCCGGGTATGAGCAGTACTTC
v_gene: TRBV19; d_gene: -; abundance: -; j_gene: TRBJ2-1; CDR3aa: CASSILDRGMDEQFF; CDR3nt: TGTGCCAGTAGTATATTGGATAGAGGCATGGATGAGCAGTTCTTC
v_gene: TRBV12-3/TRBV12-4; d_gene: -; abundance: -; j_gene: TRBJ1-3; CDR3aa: CASRKVPYSGNTIYF; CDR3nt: TGTGCCAGCAGAAAGGTGCCGTACTCTGGAAACACCATATATTTT
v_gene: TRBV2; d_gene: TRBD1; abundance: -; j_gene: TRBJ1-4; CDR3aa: CASSPTGPRNEKLFF; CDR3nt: TGTGCCAGCAGTCCGACAGGGCCAAGGAATGAAAAACTGTTTTTT
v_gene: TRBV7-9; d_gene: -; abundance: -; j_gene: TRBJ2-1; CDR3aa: CASSPPSAVYNEQFF; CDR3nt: TGTGCCAGCAGCCCACCTAGCGCCGTCTACAATGAGCAGTTCTTC
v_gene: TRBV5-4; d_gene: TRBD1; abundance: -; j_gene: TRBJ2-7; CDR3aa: CASSLSQGAGYEQYF; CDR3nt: TGTGCCAGCAGCCTGAGCCAGGGGGCCGGGTACGAGCAGTACTTC
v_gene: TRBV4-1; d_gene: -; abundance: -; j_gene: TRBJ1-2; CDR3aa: CASSQGGFAYGYTF; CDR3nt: TGCGCCAGCAGCCAAGGGGGATTTGCCTATGGCTACACCTTC
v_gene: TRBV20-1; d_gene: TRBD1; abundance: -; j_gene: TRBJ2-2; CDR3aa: CSARGTGGPGELFF; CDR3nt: TGCAGTGCTAGAGGGACAGGGGGCCCGGGGGAGCTGTTTTTT
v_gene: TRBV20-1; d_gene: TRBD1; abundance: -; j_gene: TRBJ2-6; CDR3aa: CSASSGTGFDSTNVLTF; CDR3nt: TGCAGTGCTAGCTCCGGGACAGGGTTTGATTCGACCAACGTCCTGACTTTC
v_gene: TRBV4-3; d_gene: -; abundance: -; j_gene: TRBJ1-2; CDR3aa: CASSQGGVGGGYGYTF; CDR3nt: TGCGCCAGCAGCCAAGGAGGAGTAGGGGGTGGCTATGGCTACACCTTC